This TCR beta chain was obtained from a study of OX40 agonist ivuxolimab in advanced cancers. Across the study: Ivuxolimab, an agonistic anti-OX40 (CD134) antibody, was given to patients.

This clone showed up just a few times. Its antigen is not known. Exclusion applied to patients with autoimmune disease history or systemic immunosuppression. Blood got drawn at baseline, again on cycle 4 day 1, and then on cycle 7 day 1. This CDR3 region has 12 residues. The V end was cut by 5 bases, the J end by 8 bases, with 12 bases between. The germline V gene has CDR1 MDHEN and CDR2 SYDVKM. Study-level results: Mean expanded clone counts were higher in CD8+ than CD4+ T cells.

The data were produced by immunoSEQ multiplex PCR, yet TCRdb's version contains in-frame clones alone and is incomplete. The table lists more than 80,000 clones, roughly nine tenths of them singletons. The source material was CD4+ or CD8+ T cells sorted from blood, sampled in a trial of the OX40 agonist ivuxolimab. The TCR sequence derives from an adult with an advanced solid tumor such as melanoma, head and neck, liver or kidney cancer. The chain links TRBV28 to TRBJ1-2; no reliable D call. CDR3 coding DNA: TGTGCCAGCAGTCCCATCCTAGAAGGCTACACCTTC. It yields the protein CASSPILEGYTF.